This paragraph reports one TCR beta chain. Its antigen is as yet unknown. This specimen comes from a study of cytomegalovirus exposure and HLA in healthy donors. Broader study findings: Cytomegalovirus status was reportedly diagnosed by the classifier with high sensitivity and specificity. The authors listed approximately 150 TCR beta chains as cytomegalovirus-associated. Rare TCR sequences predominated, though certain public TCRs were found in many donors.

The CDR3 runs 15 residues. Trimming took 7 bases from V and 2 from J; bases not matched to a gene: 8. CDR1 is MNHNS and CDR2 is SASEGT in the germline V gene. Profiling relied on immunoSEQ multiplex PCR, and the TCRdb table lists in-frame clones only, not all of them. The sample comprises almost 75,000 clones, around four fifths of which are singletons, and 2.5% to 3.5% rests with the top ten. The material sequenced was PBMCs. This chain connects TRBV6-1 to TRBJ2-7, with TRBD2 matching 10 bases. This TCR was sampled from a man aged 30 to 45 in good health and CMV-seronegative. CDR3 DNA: TGTGCCAGCACCCGAGAAGCGGGGGGGCCCTACGAGCAGTACTTC. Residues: CASTREAGGPYEQYF.